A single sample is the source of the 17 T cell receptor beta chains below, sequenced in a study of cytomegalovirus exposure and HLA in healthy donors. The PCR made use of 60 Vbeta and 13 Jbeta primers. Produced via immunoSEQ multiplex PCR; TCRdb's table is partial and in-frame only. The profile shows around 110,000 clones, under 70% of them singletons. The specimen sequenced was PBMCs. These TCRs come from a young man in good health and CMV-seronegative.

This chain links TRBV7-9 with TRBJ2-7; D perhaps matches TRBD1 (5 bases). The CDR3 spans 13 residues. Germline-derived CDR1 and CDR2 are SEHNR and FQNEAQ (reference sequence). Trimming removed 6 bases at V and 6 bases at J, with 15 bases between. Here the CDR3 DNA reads TGTGCCAGCAGTCAAAAGCAGCAGGGCGAGCAGTACTTC. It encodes CASSQKQQGEQYF.

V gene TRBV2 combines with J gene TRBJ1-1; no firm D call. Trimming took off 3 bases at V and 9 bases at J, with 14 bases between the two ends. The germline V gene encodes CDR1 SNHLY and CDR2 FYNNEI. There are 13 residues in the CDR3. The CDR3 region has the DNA TGTGCCAGCAGTGACCGGGGAAAACGGCAAGCTTTCTTT. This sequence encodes CASSDRGKRQAFF. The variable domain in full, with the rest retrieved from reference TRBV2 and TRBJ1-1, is EPEVTQTPSHQVTQMGQEVILRCVPISNHLYFYWYRQILGQKVEFLVSFYNNEISEKSEIFDDQFSVERPDGSNFTLKIRSTKLEDSAMYFCASSDRGKRQAFFGQGTRLTVV.

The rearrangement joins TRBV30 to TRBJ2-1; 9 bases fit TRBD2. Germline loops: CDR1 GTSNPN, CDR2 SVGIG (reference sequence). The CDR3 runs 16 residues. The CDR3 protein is CAVRGGSAGGRNEQFF. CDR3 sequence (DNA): TGTGCAGTCAGGGGGGGATCAGCGGGAGGACGAAATGAGCAGTTCTTC.

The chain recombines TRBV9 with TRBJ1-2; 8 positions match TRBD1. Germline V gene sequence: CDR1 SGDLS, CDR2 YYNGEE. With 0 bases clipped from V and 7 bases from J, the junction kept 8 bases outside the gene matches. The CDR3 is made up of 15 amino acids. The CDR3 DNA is TGTGCCAGCAGCGTAGCTAATCAGGGGGCATCTGGCTACACCTTC. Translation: CASSVANQGASGYTF.

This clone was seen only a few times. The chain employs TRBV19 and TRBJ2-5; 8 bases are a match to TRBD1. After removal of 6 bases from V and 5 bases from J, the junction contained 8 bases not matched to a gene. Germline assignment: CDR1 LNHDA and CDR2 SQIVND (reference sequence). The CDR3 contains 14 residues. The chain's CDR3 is CASRSQGAGETQYF. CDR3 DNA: TGTGCCAGTAGGAGCCAGGGGGCGGGGGAGACCCAGTACTTC.

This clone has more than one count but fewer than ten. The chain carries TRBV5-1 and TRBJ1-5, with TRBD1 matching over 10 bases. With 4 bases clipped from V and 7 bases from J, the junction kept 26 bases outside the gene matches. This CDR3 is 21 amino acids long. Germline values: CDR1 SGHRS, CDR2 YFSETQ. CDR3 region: CASSPDNRDRGPFWDRQPQHF. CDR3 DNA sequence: TGCGCCAGCAGCCCAGACAACCGGGACAGGGGTCCTTTCTGGGATAGGCAGCCCCAGCATTTT.

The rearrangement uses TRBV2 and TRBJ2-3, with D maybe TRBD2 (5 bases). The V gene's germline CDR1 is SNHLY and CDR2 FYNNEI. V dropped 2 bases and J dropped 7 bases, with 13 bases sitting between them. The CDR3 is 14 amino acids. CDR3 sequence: CASSESGGGNTQYF. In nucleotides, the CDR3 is TGTGCCAGCAGTGAAAGCGGTGGAGGCAATACGCAGTATTTT.

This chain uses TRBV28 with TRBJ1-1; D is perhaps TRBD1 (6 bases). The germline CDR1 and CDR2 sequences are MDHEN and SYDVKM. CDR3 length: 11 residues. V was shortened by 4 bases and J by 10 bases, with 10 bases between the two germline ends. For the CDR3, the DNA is TGTGCCAGCAGTTCCGGGGGGCGAGCTTTCTTT. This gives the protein CASSSGGRAFF.

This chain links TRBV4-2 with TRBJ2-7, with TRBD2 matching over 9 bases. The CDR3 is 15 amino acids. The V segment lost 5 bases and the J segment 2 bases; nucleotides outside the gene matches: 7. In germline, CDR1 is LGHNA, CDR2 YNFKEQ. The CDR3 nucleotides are TGTGCCAGCAGCGAGACTAGCGGACATACCTACGAGCAGTACTTC. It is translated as CASSETSGHTYEQYF.

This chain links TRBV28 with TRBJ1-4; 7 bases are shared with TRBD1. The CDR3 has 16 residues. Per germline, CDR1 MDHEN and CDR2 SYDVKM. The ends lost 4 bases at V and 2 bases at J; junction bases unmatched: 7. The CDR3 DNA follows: TGTGCCAGCAGTTGGTTTGTGGGACAGACTAATGAAAAACTGTTTTTT. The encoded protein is CASSWFVGQTNEKLFF. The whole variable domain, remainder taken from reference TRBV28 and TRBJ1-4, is DVKVTQSSRYLVKRTGEKVFLECVQDMDHENMFWYRQDPGLGLRLIYFSYDVKMKEKGDIPEGYSVSREKKERFSLILESASTNQTSMYLCASSWFVGQTNEKLFFGSGTQLSVL.

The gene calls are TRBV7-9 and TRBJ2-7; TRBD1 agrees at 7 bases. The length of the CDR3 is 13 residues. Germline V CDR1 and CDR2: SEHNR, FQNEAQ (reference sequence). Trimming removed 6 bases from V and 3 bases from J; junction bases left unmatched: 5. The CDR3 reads CASRQGQNYEQYF. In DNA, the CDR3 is TGTGCCAGCAGACAGGGACAGAACTACGAGCAGTACTTC.

The CDR3, as DNA: TGTGCCAGCACCTGGCGCCAGGGCCTAGGCTACGAGCAGTACTTC. It translates to CASTWRQGLGYEQYF. The chain employs TRBV27 and TRBJ2-7; possible D gene TRBD1, 5 bases. The CDR3 covers 15 residues. The V gene's germline CDR1 is MNHEY and CDR2 SMNVEV (reference sequence). The V end lost 7 bases, the J end lost 3 bases, and 19 bases lay between the germline ends.

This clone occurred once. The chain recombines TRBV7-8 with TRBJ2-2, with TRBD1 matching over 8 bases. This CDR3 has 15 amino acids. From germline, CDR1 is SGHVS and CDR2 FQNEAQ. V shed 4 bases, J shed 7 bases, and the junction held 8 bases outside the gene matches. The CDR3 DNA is TGTGCCAGCAGCTCCGCGGGACAGGCCTTCGGGGAGCTGTTTTTT. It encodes CASSSAGQAFGELFF.

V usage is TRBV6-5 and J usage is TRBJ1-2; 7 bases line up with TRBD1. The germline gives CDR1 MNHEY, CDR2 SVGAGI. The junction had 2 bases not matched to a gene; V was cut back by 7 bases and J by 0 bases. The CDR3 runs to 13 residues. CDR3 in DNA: TGTGCCAGCAAGGGGGCCGCTAACTATGGCTACACCTTC. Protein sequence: CASKGAANYGYTF.

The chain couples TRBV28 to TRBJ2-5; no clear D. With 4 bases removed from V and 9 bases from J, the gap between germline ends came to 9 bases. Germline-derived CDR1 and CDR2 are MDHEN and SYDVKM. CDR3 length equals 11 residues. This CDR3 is CASSSPPAQYF. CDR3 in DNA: TGTGCCAGCAGTTCCCCCCCCGCCCAGTACTTC.

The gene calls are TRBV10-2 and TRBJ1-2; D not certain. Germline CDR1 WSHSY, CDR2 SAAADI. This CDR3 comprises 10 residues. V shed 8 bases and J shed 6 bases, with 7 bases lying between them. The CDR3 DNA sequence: TGCGCCAGCGCGAAAAATGGCTACACCTTC. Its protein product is CASAKNGYTF.

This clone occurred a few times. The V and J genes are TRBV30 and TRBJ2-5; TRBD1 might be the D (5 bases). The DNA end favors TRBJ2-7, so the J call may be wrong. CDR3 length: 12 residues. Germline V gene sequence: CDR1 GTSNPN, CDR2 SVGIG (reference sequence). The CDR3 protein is CAWTGQTYEQYF. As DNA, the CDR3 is TGTGCCTGGACAGGGCAGACTTACGAGCAGTACTTC.